These 3 T cell receptor beta chains share one sample of origin, sequenced in a study of blood T cell repertoires in COVID-19 (dated by TCRdb to 2019 to 2021). Receptor amplification or capture employed the immunoSEQ multiplex PCR assay. Sourced from immuneACCESS, this table was stored by TCRdb with only in-frame sequences that have V and J called. A share of the clones is absent; for the studies checked, an unresolved V gene accounts for under half, and the remainder has no known explanation. The sample table holds about 46,000 clones, of which roughly 86% were seen once. Under 4% of the sample rests with the top ten. Sequenced sample: PBMCs or T cells enriched from blood (not recorded which). The receptor source for this set is a woman between 50 and 59 years old who had recovered from COVID-19.

The rearrangement uses TRBV7-6 and TRBJ2-3; TRBD2 matches at 8 bases. Per germline, CDR1 SGHVS and CDR2 FNYEAQ. The CDR3 has 17 residues. J gave up 1 base and V 2 bases, and 8 bases lay outside the gene matches. CDR3 loop: CASSLNQGLGGTDTQYF. For the CDR3, the DNA is TGTGCCAGCAGCTTAAATCAGGGACTAGGGGGCACAGATACGCAGTATTTT.

The V and J genes are TRBV19 and TRBJ1-2; D is unclear. There are 13 residues in the CDR3. CDR1 and CDR2 from the germline V gene are LNHDA and SQIVND (reference sequence). V was pared by 7 bases and J by 6 bases, with 15 bases between. The CDR3 DNA sequence: TGTGCCAGTACTCCGCGATCGGAGCATGGCTACACCTTC. This translates into CASTPRSEHGYTF.

In this sample, this clone turned up a few times. This chain links TRBV18 with TRBJ1-3; tentatively, D is TRBD1 (5 bases). This CDR3 has 14 amino acids. Looked up from germline, CDR1 is KGHSH and CDR2 is LQKENI. Between the trimmed V and J ends, which lost 4 bases and 2 bases, there was a span of 9 bases. The CDR3 DNA reads as TGTGCCAGCTCACAAGACAGCGCTGGAAACACCATATATTTT. Its protein product is CASSQDSAGNTIYF.